This is a list of T cell receptor beta chains from one sample in a study of cytotoxic CD8 clonotypes in ibrutinib-treated CLL. This table comes from immunoSEQ multiplex PCR, and its TCRdb copy is limited to in-frame clones, with some not included. The repertoire includes approximately 320,000 clones, 67% of them detected once, and approximately 6% sits in the top ten. Here the sequenced sample was PBMCs, taken after 36 months of ibrutinib treatment. These receptors originate from a human donor with chronic lymphocytic leukemia. The CDR3 runs from the conserved cysteine through the conserved F or W. The D gene is left open where the match is weak. Not every row has a clone size; where given, it reads once, few, many or a size class.

>16|TRBJ2-7|TRBV5-1|NA|TRBD2
TGCGCCAGCAGTAGGCTAGCGGCCGTATCCTCCTACGAGCAGTACTTC
CASSRLAAVSSYEQYF
>15|TRBJ2-7|TRBV14|few|TRBD1
TGTGCCAGCAGCGACGGGACAGGGCTCTCCTACGAGCAGTACTTC
CASSDGTGLSYEQYF
>15|TRBJ2-5|TRBV2|NA|TRBD1
TGTGCCAGCAGTCGACAGGGCCAGCTCCTTGGGACCCAGTACTTC
CASSRQGQLLGTQYF
>13|TRBJ1-1|TRBV27|NA|NA
TGTGCCAGCAGCCCCCATGGAGGTTTTGAAGCTTTCTTT
CASSPHGGFEAFF
>14|TRBJ1-6|TRBV18|NA|NA
TGTGCCAGCTCACCACCTGGGGGGAATTCACCCCTCCACTTT
CASSPPGGNSPLHF
>20|TRBJ2-5|TRBV4-3|once|TRBD2
TGCGCCAGCAGCCAAGATCAAGGACTAGCGGCTCGCGGAGGGGGAGAGACCCAGTACTTC
CASSQDQGLAARGGGETQYF
>13|TRBJ2-1|TRBV27|NA|NA
TGTGCCAGCAGGAGGGCGAGGTTTGGTGAGCAGTTCTTC
CASRRARFGEQFF
>15|TRBJ1-5|TRBV4-2|NA|NA
TGTGCCAGCAGCCAAGTGGAGACCGCGAATCAGCCCCAGCATTTT
CASSQVETANQPQHF
>16|TRBJ2-3|TRBV14|NA|TRBD2
TGTGCCAGCAGCCGGCGGGAGTCCGGGGTCTTCAATACGCAGTATTTT
CASSRRESGVFNTQYF
>13|TRBJ1-1|TRBV5-3|few|NA
TGTGCCAGGAAATGCCCCATGAACACTGAAGCTTTCTTT
CARKCPMNTEAFF
>15|TRBJ1-2|TRBV9|NA|NA
TGTGCCAGCAGCGTAGGGGAAGGGGATAACTATGGCTACACCTTC
CASSVGEGDNYGYTF
>16|TRBJ2-3|TRBV7-2|NA|NA
TGTGCCAGCAGTCTTGGAGTGGTTCCTAGCACAGATACGCAGTATTTT
CASSLGVVPSTDTQYF
>15|TRBJ2-6|TRBV19|NA|NA
TGTGCCAGTAGCGGAATCGGCTCTGGGGCCAACGTCCTGACTTTC
CASSGIGSGANVLTF
>15|TRBJ1-6|TRBV7-6|few|NA
TGTGCCAGCAGCCCCCGCCCGGGGTTCAGATCACCCCTCCACTTT
CASSPRPGFRSPLHF
>14|TRBJ1-2|TRBV7-9|NA|NA
TGTGCCAGCAGCCCTGACTCTTTTGCGCGCGGCTACACCTTC
CASSPDSFARGYTF
>15|TRBJ1-6|TRBV9|NA|NA
TGTGCCAAAACCCTTCCCCCTATTAACCTTTCACCCCTCCACTTT
CAKTLPPINLSPLHF
>13|TRBJ2-1|TRBV10-3|NA|NA
TGTGCCATCAGCCCTGACTACTACAATGAGCAGTTCTTC
CAISPDYYNEQFF
>16|TRBJ2-2|TRBV4-1|NA|NA
TGCGCCAGCAGCTTAAGGGGCGACAGATACACCGGGGAGCTGTTTTTT
CASSLRGDRYTGELFF
>17|TRBJ1-6|TRBV4-1|NA|NA
TGCGCCAGCAGCCAAGTTTCAATCGCAGCCTATAATTCACCCCTCCACTTT
CASSQVSIAAYNSPLHF
>14|TRBJ1-2|TRBV6-6|NA|TRBD1
TGTGCCAGCAGTTACGGGGACAGCAACTATGGCTACACCTTC
CASSYGDSNYGYTF
>14|TRBJ2-7|TRBV10-2|NA|NA
TGCGCCAGCGGGCGGCCGGCCCGACTCGACGAGCAGTACTTC
CASGRPARLDEQYF
>16|TRBJ1-5|TRBV7-6|NA|NA
TGTGCCAGCAGCTTAGAACAAGCCCCCGGGAGTCAGCCCCAGCATTTT
CASSLEQAPGSQPQHF
>16|TRBJ2-2|TRBV9|few|NA
TGTGCCAGCAGCCCACCCCAGGGGCTGAACACCGGGGAGCTGTTTTTT
CASSPPQGLNTGELFF
>14|TRBJ2-2|TRBV5-1|few|NA
TGCGCCAGCAGCTTGGGGCGAAACACCGGGGAGCTGTTTTTT
CASSLGRNTGELFF
>11|TRBJ2-7|TRBV6-6|few|NA
TGTGCCAGCAGTCGCAACTACGAGCAGTACTTC
CASSRNYEQYF
>15|TRBJ2-7|TRBV5-1|NA|NA
TGCGCCAGCTCGGACAGCCCCACTGACCTTGACGAGCAGTACTTC
CASSDSPTDLDEQYF
>14|TRBJ1-2|TRBV27|few|NA
TGTGCCAGCAGTGGTCAAACAGGCCCCTATGGCTACACCTTC
CASSGQTGPYGYTF
>11|TRBJ2-1|TRBV2|few|NA
TGTGCCAGCCTTACTAGAGTTGAGCAGTTCTTC
CASLTRVEQFF
>13|TRBJ2-7|TRBV6-5|few|NA
TGTGCCAGCAGGGGGACAACGAGGTACGAGCAGTACTTC
CASRGTTRYEQYF
>20|TRBJ2-4|TRBV14|NA|TRBD2
TGTGCCAGCAGCCAACCTATAGCGGGGGGGCTTCGGCTAGCCAAAAACATTCAGTACTTC
CASSQPIAGGLRLAKNIQYF
>17|TRBJ2-7|TRBV4-1|few|TRBD1
TGCGCCAGCAGCCTAACTCCTCCCGGCCGACAGGGCGGCGAGCAGTACTTC
CASSLTPPGRQGGEQYF
>12|TRBJ2-7|TRBV19|NA|NA
TGTGCCAGTAGTCAAGGGACCTACGAGCAGTACTTC
CASSQGTYEQYF